This T cell receptor (beta chain) emerged from a study of long-term antiretroviral therapy in people with HIV (dated by TCRdb to 2021 to 2024). Regarding the study in general: The earliest samples were collected roughly a decade before the 2015 WHO recommendation for immediate ART, at a time when ART was usually postponed until CD4 counts fell. A retrospective serial study tested whether ART initiation and durable HIV suppression were associated with changes in peripheral blood TRB repertoire composition and diversity. The cohort contributed over 150 cryopreserved PBMC samples from under 35 adults with confirmed HIV infection, collected serially over a mean of around six years (range 1-12). Among the 25 to 35 participants with HIV, approximately 10 were female. No cross-contamination during QIAcube processing was seen in test extractions of a monoclonal T-cell line run alongside roughly 35 polyclonal samples. Results the study describes overall, beyond this receptor: Compared with controls, HIV repertoires had narrower CDR3 length ranges, and the network structure pointed to an antigen-experienced repertoire that shifted only slightly toward naive after ART. Owing to limited PBMC availability, only the TCR beta chain was sequenced, without alpha chain pairing. Unsorted PBMC were profiled instead of sorted CD4+ and CD8+ T cells because pre-ART samples had limited cell numbers. Inferences about post-ART repertoire changes were limited because no data were available on ART adherence, viral resistance or therapy changes. Samples dated from the mid-2000s to the late 2010s, and the ART regimens used may be less effective than current ones. Expanded TRB clones identified before ART initiation dominated the repertoire at all time points, although this dominance fluctuated and declined in many PLHIV after ART. Starting ART was linked to a significant rise in TRB diversity, yet even with long-term ART the diversity remained significantly lower than in transplant donor controls.

To be included, a participant needed at least one PBMC sample from before ART initiation plus at least two post-ART samples. Every participant with HIV received treatment in the United States of America. Before DNA extraction, cryopreserved samples of roughly 0.9-11 million PBMC were thawed and washed. At the time of the earliest PBMC sample, participants with HIV were aged between roughly 20 and 60 years. PBMC samples from each participant spanned 1-4 timepoints before ART initiation and 2-8 timepoints after ART initiation, with a median of 7 samples. For every participant, serial HIV viral load, CD4+ T-cell count, ART history and demographic data were obtained. Genomic DNA was extracted from unsorted PBMC with a Qiagen kit on a QIAcube, processed in batches of 12 samples. The CDR1 and CDR2 encoded by the germline V gene (reference sequence) are SEHNR and FQNEAQ. Reading from cysteine to phenylalanine, the CDR3 counts 14 amino acids. The DNA shown is the 42-base CDR3, in frame from base 1. Ends trimmed: V by 3 bases, J by 2 bases; bases unmatched to a gene: 3.

The immunoSEQ hsTCRB v3.0 assay was used at survey level resolution to sequence the TRB variable region. The target sequencing depth for TRB was roughly 35,000-55,000 T-cell genomes per sample. An Illumina MiSeq with a v3 150-cycle kit was used to sequence the pooled TRB libraries. Turning to the authors' computational methods: Analysis of repertoires was carried out in R inside a reproducible Nextflow workflow spanning QC, data transformation and analysis. LymphoSeq2, an R package for AIRR-Seq data exploration, was used to implement custom analyses. A handful of samples yielding fewer than 5000 total TRB sequences were excluded, leaving 188 analyzed HIV repertoires. Among the approximately 200 retained HIV repertoires, 59 were collected before ART initiation and about 130 were collected after ART initiation. Repertoires were downsampled to 5000 TRB nucleotide sequences, with summary statistics averaged over 100 downsampling iterations. TRB sequences were retained for analysis only if CDR3 regions of at least seven amino acids were present. A Shannon entropy-derived clonality score and the Gini coefficient were used to measure diversity. In the repertoire networks, any two of the top 5000 CDR3 amino acid sequences were connected whenever the two sequences differed by an edit distance of one. For TRB CDR3 amino acid sequences, GLIPH2 was used to predict antigen specificity groups and MHC restriction. CDR3 amino acid sequences were matched against VDJdb and McPAS-TCR to flag known CMV, EBV, HIV or tissue antigen associations. Pre-ART, post-ART and control groups were compared with Wilcoxon signed-rank tests and Holm-Bonferroni correction. The immuneACCESS repertoire file appears here via TCRdb, limited to in-frame rearrangements. These files lack a portion of the clones; in checked studies, under half of the deficit traces to unresolved V genes, and the cause of the others is not known. For V, J and clone size, that table is used; D and trimming come from the DNA. This sample has about 35,000 clones in its table, and roughly 82% of those were observed once. The top ten constitute under 15% of the sample.

A note on this clone: Its recognized antigen is unknown. The sample holds no much larger clone one base away, and base qualities are not on file.

Recombination connected TRBV7-9 to TRBJ2-7; TRBD2 lines up with 8 middle nucleotides. Material: unsorted PBMCs, obtained 0.3 years after starting antiretroviral therapy. The clonotype was recovered from a young man with HIV. The sequence in DNA is TGTGCCAGCAGCTTCGGAGCGGGAGCCTACGAGCAGTACTTC. The encoded protein is CASSFGAGAYEQYF. The full variable domain, with segments outside the CDR3 supplied by the reference TRBV7-9 and TRBJ2-7 proteins, appears as DTGVSQNPRHKITKRGQNVTFRCDPISEHNRLYWYRQTLGQGPEFLTYFQNEAQLEKSRLLSDRFSAERPKGSFSTLEIQRTEQGDSAMYLCASSFGAGAYEQYFGPGTRLTVT.